This T cell receptor (beta chain) is from a study of blood T cell repertoires in COVID-19. Study overall: COVID-19 samples, acute and convalescent, were from the United States, Italy and Spain. T cells, B-cell-depleted T cells, or PBMCs supplied cDNA or gDNA.

The CDR3 sequence is 17 residues long. Per the germline V gene, CDR1 is LNHDA and CDR2 is SQIVND (reference sequence). Trimming removed 3 bases from V and 6 bases from J, with 23 bases in between. Authors' data handling: Cell counts per sample came from amplifying reference gene primers. Repertoires were generated with immunoSEQ multiplex PCR, while TCRdb's copy carries only in-frame clones and drops some. V, J and clone size are taken as reported in that table, and D and trimming were inferred from the DNA itself. The sample holds some 280,000 clones, around 86% seen once. The clonotype originates from a woman aged 40 to 55 who had recovered from COVID-19. Sequencing input: peripheral blood. V is TRBV19 and J is TRBJ1-2; maybe TRBD1 (5 bases). This chain's CDR3 is CASSIPPPVAGSNGYTF. The CDR3 nucleotides are TGTGCCAGTAGTATCCCACCCCCCGTGGCAGGGTCGAATGGCTACACCTTC.